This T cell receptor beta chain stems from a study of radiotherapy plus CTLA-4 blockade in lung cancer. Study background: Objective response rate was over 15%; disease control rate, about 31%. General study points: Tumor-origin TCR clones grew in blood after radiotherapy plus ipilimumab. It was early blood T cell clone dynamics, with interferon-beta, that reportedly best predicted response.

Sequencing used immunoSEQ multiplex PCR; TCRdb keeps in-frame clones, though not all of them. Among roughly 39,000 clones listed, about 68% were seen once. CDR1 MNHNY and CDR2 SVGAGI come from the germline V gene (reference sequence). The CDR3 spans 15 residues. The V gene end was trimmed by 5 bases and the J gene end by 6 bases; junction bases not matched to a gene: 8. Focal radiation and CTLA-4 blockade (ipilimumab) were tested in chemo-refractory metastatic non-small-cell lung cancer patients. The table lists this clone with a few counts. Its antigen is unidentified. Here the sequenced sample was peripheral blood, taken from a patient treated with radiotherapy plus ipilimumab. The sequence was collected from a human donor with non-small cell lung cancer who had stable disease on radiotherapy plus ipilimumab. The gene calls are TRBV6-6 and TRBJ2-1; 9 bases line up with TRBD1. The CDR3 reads CASSPTQGASNEQFF. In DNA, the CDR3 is TGTGCCAGCAGTCCTACACAGGGGGCCTCCAATGAGCAGTTCTTC.